A selection of T cell receptor beta chains follows, all from one sample in a study of T-cell memory formation after mild COVID-19. TCRdb analysed the 5' RACE reads with MiXCR anew, one entry per CDR3 protein. The sample lists approximately 290,000 distinct CDR3 sequences; less than 20% were seen once. Material: PBMCs or a T cell subset sorted from them (not recorded which). These receptors were obtained from a man aged 18 to 29 who had mild COVID-19 (a few samples of this study predate the infection). Cell type and time point are not known. Each CDR3 is given with its conserved first and last residue. The D gene is left open where the match is weak. Size is omitted from some rows. Given values are once, few, many or a class for expanded clones.

v_gene: TRBV7-8; abundance: NA; j_gene: TRBJ1-3; d_gene: NA; CDR3aa: CASSPRVSGDKSSGNTIYF; CDR3nt: TGTGCCAGCAGCCCAAGGGTGTCCGGAGATAAGAGCTCTGGAAACACCATATATTTT
v_gene: TRBV4-3; abundance: few; j_gene: TRBJ1-2; d_gene: TRBD1; CDR3aa: CASSPYTPGQGKGGYTF; CDR3nt: TGCGCCAGCAGCCCGTACACCCCGGGACAGGGGAAAGGGGGCTACACCTTC
v_gene: TRBV12-3/TRBV12-4; abundance: few; j_gene: TRBJ1-6; d_gene: NA; CDR3aa: CASSQGPPLHF; CDR3nt: TGTGCCAGCAGCCAGGGACCGCCCCTCCACTTT
v_gene: TRBV29-1; abundance: few; j_gene: TRBJ2-1; d_gene: NA; CDR3aa: CSVERQFNEQFF; CDR3nt: TGCAGCGTTGAACGGCAGTTCAATGAGCAGTTCTTC
v_gene: TRBV28; abundance: few; j_gene: TRBJ2-1; d_gene: NA; CDR3aa: CASRNGGYNEQFF; CDR3nt: TGTGCCAGCCGAAACGGGGGCTACAATGAGCAGTTCTTC
v_gene: TRBV7-9; abundance: few; j_gene: TRBJ2-2; d_gene: TRBD1; CDR3aa: CASSRPGTGIGGTGELFF; CDR3nt: TGTGCCAGCAGCCGTCCCGGGACAGGGATCGGGGGCACCGGGGAGCTGTTTTTT
v_gene: TRBV27; abundance: NA; j_gene: TRBJ2-7; d_gene: NA; CDR3aa: CASSVGRNYEQYF; CDR3nt: TGTGCCAGCAGCGTAGGACGGAACTACGAGCAGTACTTC
v_gene: TRBV21-1; abundance: few; j_gene: TRBJ2-1; d_gene: NA; CDR3aa: CASISRFF; CDR3nt: TGTGCCAGCATTTCCCGGTTCTTC
v_gene: TRBV4-2; abundance: NA; j_gene: TRBJ2-5; d_gene: NA; CDR3aa: CASSYRDNQETQYF; CDR3nt: TGTGCCAGCAGCTACCGGGACAACCAAGAGACCCAGTACTTC
v_gene: TRBV19; abundance: NA; j_gene: TRBJ1-1; d_gene: NA; CDR3aa: CASRTFSRAGANTEAFF; CDR3nt: TGTGCCAGCCGGACCTTTTCGCGGGCAGGCGCGAACACTGAAGCTTTCTTT
v_gene: TRBV12-3/TRBV12-4; abundance: few; j_gene: TRBJ1-1; d_gene: TRBD1; CDR3aa: CASSLGGQGLFEAFF; CDR3nt: TGTGCCAGCAGTTTAGGGGGACAGGGACTATTTGAAGCTTTCTTT
v_gene: TRBV2; abundance: NA; j_gene: TRBJ2-5; d_gene: TRBD1; CDR3aa: CASSPGQGAGGTQYF; CDR3nt: TGTGCCAGCAGCCCTGGACAGGGGGCGGGCGGGACCCAGTACTTC
v_gene: TRBV9; abundance: NA; j_gene: TRBJ1-2; d_gene: NA; CDR3aa: CASSVDPIGYGYTF; CDR3nt: TGTGCCAGCAGCGTAGACCCCATAGGTTATGGCTACACCTTC
v_gene: TRBV7-9; abundance: few; j_gene: TRBJ2-6; d_gene: NA; CDR3aa: CASTPAYSYSGANVLTF; CDR3nt: TGTGCCAGCACCCCAGCTTATTCGTACTCTGGGGCCAACGTCCTGACTTTC
v_gene: TRBV6-5; abundance: few; j_gene: TRBJ1-6; d_gene: NA; CDR3aa: CASSYEGNSYNSPLHF; CDR3nt: TGTGCCAGCAGTTACGAGGGAAACTCCTATAATTCACCCCTCCACTTT
v_gene: TRBV5-1; abundance: few; j_gene: TRBJ1-6; d_gene: NA; CDR3aa: CASSFVGGSDSPLHF; CDR3nt: TGCGCCAGCAGCTTCGTCGGGGGCTCGGATTCACCCCTCCACTTT
v_gene: TRBV5-1; abundance: few; j_gene: TRBJ1-1; d_gene: NA; CDR3aa: CASSFIGPGGTEAFF; CDR3nt: TGCGCCAGCAGCTTTATAGGGCCGGGGGGCACTGAAGCTTTCTTT
v_gene: TRBV5-1; abundance: many; j_gene: TRBJ2-5; d_gene: NA; CDR3aa: CASRSGTGETQYF; CDR3nt: TGCGCCAGCAGGAGTGGGACTGGAGAGACCCAGTACTTC
v_gene: TRBV7-2; abundance: few; j_gene: TRBJ1-5; d_gene: TRBD1; CDR3aa: CASSPQGGEQPQHF; CDR3nt: TGTGCCAGCAGCCCACAGGGGGGCGAGCAGCCCCAGCATTTT
v_gene: TRBV5-1; abundance: NA; j_gene: TRBJ1-6; d_gene: NA; CDR3aa: CASRTFPPDNSPLHF; CDR3nt: TGCGCCAGCAGGACCTTCCCCCCGGATAATTCACCCCTCCACTTT
v_gene: TRBV7-2; abundance: NA; j_gene: TRBJ1-1; d_gene: TRBD1; CDR3aa: CASSQRSGTGHLNTEAFF; CDR3nt: TGTGCCAGCAGCCAAAGGTCCGGGACAGGACATTTGAACACTGAAGCTTTCTTT
v_gene: TRBV9; abundance: NA; j_gene: TRBJ2-7; d_gene: NA; CDR3aa: CASSRDRNDEQYF; CDR3nt: TGTGCCAGCAGCAGAGACAGAAACGACGAGCAGTACTTC